This TCR beta chain originates from a study of blood T cell repertoires in COVID-19. Repertoires were generated with immunoSEQ multiplex PCR, while TCRdb's copy carries only in-frame clones and drops some. The table includes 65,000 to 95,000 clones, approximately 91% detected once. The receptor was isolated from a man in his 70s with acute or convalescent COVID-19. The sample taken for sequencing was peripheral blood.

The CDR3 protein is CASARVYGYTF. CDR3 coding DNA: TGTGCCAGCGCCCGGGTTTATGGCTACACCTTC. The rearrangement uses TRBV2 and TRBJ1-2; no firm D call. Per the germline V gene, CDR1 is SNHLY and CDR2 is FYNNEI. V lost 8 bases and J lost 5, with 9 bases in between. This CDR3 has 11 amino acids.